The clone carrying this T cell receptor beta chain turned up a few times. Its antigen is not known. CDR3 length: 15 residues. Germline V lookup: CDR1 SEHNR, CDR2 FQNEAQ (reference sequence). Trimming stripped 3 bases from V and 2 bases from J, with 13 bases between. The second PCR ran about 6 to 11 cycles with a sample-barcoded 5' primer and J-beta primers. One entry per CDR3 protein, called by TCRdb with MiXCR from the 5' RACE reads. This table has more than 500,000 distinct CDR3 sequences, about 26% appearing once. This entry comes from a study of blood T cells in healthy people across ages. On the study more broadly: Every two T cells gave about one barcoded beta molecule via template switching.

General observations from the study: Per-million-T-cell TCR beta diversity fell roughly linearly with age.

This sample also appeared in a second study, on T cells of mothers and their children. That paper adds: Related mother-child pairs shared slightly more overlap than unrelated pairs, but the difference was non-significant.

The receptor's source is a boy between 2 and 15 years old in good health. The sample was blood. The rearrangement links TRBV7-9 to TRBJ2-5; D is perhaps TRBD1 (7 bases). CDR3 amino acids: CASSLGRGQQETQYF. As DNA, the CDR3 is TGTGCCAGCAGCTTGGGGCGGGGACAGCAAGAGACCCAGTACTTC.